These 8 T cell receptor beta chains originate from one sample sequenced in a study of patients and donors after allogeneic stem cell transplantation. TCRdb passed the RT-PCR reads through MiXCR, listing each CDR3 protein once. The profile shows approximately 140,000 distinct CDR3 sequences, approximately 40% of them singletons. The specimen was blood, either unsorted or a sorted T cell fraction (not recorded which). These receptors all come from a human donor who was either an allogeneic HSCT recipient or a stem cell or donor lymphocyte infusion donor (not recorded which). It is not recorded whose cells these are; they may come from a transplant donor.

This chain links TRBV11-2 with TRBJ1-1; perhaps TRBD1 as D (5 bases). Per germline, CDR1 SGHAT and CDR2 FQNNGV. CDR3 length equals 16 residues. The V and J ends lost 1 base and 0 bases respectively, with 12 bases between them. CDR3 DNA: TGTGCCAGCAGCTTAGCAGACAGAAGGGTGAACACTGAAGCTTTCTTT. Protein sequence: CASSLADRRVNTEAFF.

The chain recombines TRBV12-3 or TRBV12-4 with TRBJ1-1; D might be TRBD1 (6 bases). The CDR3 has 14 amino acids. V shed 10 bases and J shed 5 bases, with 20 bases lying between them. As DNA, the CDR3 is TGTGCCACCTCCCTAGGTGAGGGGGGGACTGAAGCTTTCTTT. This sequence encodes CATSLGEGGTEAFF.

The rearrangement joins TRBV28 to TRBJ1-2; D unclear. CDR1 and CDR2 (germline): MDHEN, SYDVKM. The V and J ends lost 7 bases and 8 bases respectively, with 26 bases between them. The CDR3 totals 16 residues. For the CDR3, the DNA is TGTGCCAGCACCGAATCCCGCGGATGGGCCCCGGGGGGCTACACCTTC. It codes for CASTESRGWAPGGYTF.

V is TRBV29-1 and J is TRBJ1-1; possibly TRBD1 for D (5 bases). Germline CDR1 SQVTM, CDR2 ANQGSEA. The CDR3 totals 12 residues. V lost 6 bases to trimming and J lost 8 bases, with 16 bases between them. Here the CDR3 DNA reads TGCAGCGTGGGCCGGGACTGGTACGAAGCTTTCTTT. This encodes CSVGRDWYEAFF.

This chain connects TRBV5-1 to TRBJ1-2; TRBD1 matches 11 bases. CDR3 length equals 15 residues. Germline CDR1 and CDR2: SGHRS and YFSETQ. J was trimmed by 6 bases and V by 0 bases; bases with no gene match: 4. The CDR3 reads CASSLDRTGGHGYTF. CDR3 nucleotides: TGCGCCAGCAGCTTGGATAGGACAGGGGGCCATGGCTACACCTTC.

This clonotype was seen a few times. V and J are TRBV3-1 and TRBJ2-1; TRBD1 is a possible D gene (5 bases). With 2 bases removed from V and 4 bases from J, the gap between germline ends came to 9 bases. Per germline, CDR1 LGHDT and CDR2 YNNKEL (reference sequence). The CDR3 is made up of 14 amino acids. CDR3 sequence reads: CASSQRSGYNEQFF. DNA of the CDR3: TGTGCCAGCAGCCAAAGATCAGGGTACAATGAGCAGTTCTTC.

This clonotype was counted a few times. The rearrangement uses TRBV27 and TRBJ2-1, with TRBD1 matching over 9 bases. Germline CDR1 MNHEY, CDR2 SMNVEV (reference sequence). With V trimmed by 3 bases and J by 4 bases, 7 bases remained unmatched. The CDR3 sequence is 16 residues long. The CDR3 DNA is TGTGCCAGCAGTTTGGACAGGGGCTCTAAGTACAATGAGCAGTTCTTC. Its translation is CASSLDRGSKYNEQFF.

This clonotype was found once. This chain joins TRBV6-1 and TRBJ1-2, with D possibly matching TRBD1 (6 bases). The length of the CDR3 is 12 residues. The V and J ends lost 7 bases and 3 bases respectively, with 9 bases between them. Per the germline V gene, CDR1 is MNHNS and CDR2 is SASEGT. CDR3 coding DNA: TGTGCCAGCAAATGGACAGACTATGGCTACACCTTC. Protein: CASKWTDYGYTF.